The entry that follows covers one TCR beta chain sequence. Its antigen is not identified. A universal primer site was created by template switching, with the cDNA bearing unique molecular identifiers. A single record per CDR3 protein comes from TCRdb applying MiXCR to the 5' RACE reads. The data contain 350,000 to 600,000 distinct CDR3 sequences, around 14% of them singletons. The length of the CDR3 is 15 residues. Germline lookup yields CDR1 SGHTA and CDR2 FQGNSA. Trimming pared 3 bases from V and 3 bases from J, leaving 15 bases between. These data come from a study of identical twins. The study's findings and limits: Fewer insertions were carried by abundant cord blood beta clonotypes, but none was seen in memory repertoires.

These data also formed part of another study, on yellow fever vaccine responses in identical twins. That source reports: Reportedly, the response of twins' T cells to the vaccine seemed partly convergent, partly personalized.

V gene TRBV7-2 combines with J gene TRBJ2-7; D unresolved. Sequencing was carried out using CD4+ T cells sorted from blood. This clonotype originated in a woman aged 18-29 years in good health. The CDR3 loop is CASSFRPTENYEQYF. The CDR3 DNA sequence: TGTGCCAGCAGCTTTCGTCCCACTGAAAACTACGAGCAGTACTTC.